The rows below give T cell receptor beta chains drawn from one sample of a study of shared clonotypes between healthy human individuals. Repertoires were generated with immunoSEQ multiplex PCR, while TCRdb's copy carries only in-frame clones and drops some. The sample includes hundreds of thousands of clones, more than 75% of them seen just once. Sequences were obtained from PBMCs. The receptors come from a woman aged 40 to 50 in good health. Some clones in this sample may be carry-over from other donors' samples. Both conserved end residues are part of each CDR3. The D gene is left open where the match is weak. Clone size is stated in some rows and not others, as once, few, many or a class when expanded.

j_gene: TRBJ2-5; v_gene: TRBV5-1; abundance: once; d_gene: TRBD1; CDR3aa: CASSGTGIETQYF; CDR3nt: TGCGCCAGCAGCGGGACAGGGATTGAGACCCAGTACTTC
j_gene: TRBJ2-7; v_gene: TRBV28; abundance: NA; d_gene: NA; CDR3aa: CASSAGLVGYEQYF; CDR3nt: TGTGCCAGCAGTGCGGGTCTAGTGGGCTACGAGCAGTACTTC
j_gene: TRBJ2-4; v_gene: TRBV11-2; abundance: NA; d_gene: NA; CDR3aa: CASSLDWTQNIQYF; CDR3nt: TGTGCCAGCAGCTTAGACTGGACCCAAAACATTCAGTACTTC
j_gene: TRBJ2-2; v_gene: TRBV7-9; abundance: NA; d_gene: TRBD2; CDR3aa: CASLTAGTGELFF; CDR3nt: TGTGCCAGCTTAACAGCGGGAACCGGGGAGCTGTTTTTT
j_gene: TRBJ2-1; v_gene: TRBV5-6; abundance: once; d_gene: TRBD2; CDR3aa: CASSPGSLAGGDEQFF; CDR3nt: TGTGCCAGCAGCCCTGGCTCGCTAGCGGGGGGCGATGAGCAGTTCTTC
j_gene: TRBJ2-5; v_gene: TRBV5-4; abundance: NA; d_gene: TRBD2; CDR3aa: CASSVTSGRGETQYF; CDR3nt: TGTGCCAGCAGCGTCACTAGCGGGAGGGGAGAGACCCAGTACTTC
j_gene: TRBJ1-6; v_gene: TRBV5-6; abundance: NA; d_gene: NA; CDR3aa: CASSELKAGLGSPLHF; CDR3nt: TGTGCCAGCAGCGAACTAAAGGCCGGCCTCGGTTCACCCCTCCACTTT
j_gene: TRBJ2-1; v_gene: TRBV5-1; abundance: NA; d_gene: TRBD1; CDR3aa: CASRGQELGEQFF; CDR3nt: TGCGCCAGCCGTGGACAGGAACTCGGTGAGCAGTTCTTC
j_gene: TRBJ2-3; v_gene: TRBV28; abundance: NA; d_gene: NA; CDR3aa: CASSPGASDTDTQYF; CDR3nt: TGTGCCAGCAGCCCGGGGGCTAGCGACACAGATACGCAGTATTTT
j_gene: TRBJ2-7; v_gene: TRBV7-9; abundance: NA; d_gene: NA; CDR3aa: CASSLGGGSAEQYF; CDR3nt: TGTGCCAGCAGCTTAGGAGGCGGTTCGGCTGAGCAGTACTTC
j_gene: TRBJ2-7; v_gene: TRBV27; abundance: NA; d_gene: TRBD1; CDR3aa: CASRPTGEPYEQYF; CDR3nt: TGTGCCAGCAGACCAACAGGGGAGCCCTACGAGCAGTACTTC
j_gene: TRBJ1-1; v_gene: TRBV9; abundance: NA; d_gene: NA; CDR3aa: CASPRDLGWTEAFF; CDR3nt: TGTGCCAGCCCGCGGGACTTAGGATGGACTGAAGCTTTCTTT
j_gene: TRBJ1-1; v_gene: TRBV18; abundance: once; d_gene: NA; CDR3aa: CASSPDTGWTEAFF; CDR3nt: TGTGCCAGCTCACCAGACACAGGATGGACTGAAGCTTTCTTT
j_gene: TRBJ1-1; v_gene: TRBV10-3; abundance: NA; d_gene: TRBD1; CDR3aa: CAIRGQRDTEAFF; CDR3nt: TGTGCCATCAGGGGACAGAGGGACACTGAAGCTTTCTTT
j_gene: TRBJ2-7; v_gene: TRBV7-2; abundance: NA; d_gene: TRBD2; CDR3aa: CASSPGTSGRIFSYEQYF; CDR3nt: TGTGCCAGCAGCCCAGGGACTAGCGGGAGGATCTTCTCCTACGAGCAGTACTTC
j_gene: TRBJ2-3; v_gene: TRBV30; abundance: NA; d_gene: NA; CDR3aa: CAWSVGFGGTDTQYF; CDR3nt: TGTGCCTGGAGTGTAGGGTTTGGAGGTACAGATACGCAGTATTTT
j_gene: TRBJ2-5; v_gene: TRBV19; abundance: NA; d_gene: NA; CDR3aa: CASSIRQNQETQYF; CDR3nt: TGTGCCAGTAGTATAAGGCAGAACCAAGAGACCCAGTACTTC
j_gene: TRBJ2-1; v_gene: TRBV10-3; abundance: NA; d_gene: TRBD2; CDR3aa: CAISESGSGPLSYNEQFF; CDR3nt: TGTGCCATCAGTGAGTCGGGTAGCGGGCCTCTTTCCTACAATGAGCAGTTCTTC
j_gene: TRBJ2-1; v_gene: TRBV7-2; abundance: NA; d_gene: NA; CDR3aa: CASSPGVGSYNEQFF; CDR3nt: TGTGCCAGCAGTCCGGGAGTAGGCTCCTACAATGAGCAGTTCTTC
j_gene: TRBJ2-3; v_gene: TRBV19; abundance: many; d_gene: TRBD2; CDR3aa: CASSYSGADRTDTQYF; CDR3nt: TGTGCCAGTAGTTATAGCGGGGCGGACCGCACAGATACGCAGTATTTT
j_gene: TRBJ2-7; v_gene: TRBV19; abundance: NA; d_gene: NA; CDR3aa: CASGTSRSYEQYF; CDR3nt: TGTGCCAGTGGGACGAGCCGATCCTACGAGCAGTACTTC
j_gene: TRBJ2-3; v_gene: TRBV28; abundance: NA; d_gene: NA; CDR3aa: CASSFPGTGTDTQYF; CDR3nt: TGTGCCAGCAGTTTCCCGGGGACGGGAACAGATACGCAGTATTTT
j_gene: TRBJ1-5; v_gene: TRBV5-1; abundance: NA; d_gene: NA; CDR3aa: CASSLGSQGNQPQHF; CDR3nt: TGCGCCAGCAGCTTGGGATCGCAGGGAAATCAGCCCCAGCATTTT
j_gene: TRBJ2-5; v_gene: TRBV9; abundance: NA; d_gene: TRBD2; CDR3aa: CASSTTSGTQETQYF; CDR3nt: TGTGCCAGCAGCACCACTAGCGGAACCCAAGAGACCCAGTACTTC
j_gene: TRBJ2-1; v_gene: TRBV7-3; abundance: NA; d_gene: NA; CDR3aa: CASSPGLNNEQFF; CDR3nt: TGTGCCAGCAGCCCGGGACTCAACAATGAGCAGTTCTTC
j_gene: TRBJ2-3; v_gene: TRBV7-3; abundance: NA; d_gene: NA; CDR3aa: CASSQNTDTQYF; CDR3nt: TGTGCCAGCAGCCAGAACACAGATACGCAGTATTTT
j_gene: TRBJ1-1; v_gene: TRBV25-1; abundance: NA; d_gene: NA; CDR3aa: CASTLRSDTEAFF; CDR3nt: TGTGCCAGCACATTACGTAGCGACACTGAAGCTTTCTTT
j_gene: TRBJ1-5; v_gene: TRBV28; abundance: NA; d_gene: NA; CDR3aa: CASSSGGGNQPQHF; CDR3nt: TGTGCCAGCAGTTCGGGAGGGGGCAATCAGCCCCAGCATTTT
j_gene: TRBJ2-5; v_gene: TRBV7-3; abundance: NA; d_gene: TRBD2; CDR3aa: CASSTGLAGGQETQYF; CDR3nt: TGTGCCAGCAGCACCGGACTAGCGGGAGGACAAGAGACCCAGTACTTC
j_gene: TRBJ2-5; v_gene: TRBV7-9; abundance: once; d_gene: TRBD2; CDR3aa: CASSLAGGVETQYF; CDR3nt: TGTGCCAGCAGCTTAGCGGGAGGGGTGGAGACCCAGTACTTC
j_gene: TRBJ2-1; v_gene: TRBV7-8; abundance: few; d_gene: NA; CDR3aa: CASSLTGTLFPEQFF; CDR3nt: TGTGCCAGCAGCTTAACCGGGACGCTCTTTCCCGAGCAGTTCTTC
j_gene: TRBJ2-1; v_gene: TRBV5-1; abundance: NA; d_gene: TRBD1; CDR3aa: CASSGGQGAYNEQFF; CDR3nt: TGCGCCAGCAGCGGAGGACAGGGTGCCTACAATGAGCAGTTCTTC
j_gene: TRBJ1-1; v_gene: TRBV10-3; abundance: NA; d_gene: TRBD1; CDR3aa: CAIRGAGGHTEAFF; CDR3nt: TGTGCCATCAGGGGGGCAGGGGGTCACACTGAAGCTTTCTTT
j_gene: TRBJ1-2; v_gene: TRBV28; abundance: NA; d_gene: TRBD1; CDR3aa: CASSLPQGITNYGYTF; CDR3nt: TGTGCCAGCAGCCTTCCACAGGGGATAACAAACTATGGCTACACCTTC
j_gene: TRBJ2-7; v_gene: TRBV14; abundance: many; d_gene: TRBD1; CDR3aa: CASSLPGQTDEQYF; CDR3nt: TGTGCCAGCAGCCTCCCGGGACAGACGGACGAGCAGTACTTC
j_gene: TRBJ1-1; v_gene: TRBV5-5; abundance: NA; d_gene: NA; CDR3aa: CASSHKQGAGLAEAFF; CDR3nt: TGTGCCAGCAGCCATAAACAGGGAGCGGGGCTGGCTGAAGCTTTCTTT
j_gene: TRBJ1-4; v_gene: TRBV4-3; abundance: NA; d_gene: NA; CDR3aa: CASSQDLWAPNEKLFF; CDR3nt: TGCGCCAGCAGCCAAGATCTTTGGGCTCCTAATGAAAAACTGTTTTTT
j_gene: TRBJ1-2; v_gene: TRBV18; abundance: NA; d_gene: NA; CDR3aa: CASSPPGGGHYGYTF; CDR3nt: TGTGCCAGCTCACCACCGGGGGGCGGGCACTATGGCTACACCTTC
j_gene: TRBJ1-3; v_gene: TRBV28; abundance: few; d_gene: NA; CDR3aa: CASSSLRRAANSGNTIYF; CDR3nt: TGTGCCAGCAGTTCCCTGAGAAGGGCCGCGAACTCTGGAAACACCATATATTTT
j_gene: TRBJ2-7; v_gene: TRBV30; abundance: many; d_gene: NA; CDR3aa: CAWIRPYEQYF; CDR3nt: TGTGCCTGGATACGTCCCTACGAGCAGTACTTC
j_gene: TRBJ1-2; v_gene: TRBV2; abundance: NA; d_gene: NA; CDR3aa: CASFDPSYGYTF; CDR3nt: TGTGCCAGCTTTGACCCATCGTATGGCTACACCTTC
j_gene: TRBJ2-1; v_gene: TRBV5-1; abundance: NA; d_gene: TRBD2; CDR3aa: CASSLVGTSGLNEQFF; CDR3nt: TGCGCCAGCAGCTTGGTCGGGACTAGCGGTCTCAATGAGCAGTTCTTC
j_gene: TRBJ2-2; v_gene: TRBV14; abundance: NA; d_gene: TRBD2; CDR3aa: CASSQDWGLTLTGELFF; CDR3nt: TGTGCCAGCAGCCAAGATTGGGGACTAACATTAACCGGGGAGCTGTTTTTT
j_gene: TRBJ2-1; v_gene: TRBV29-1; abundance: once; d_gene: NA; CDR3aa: CSVGGSSYNEQFF; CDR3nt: TGCAGCGTTGGGGGGAGCTCCTACAATGAGCAGTTCTTC
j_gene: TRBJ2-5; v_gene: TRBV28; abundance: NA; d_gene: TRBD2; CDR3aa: CASSFPLRGGETQYF; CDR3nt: TGTGCCAGCAGTTTCCCTCTCCGGGGGGGCGAGACCCAGTACTTC
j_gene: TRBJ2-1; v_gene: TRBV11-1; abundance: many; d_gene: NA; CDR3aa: CASSLGRYNEQFF; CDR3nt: TGTGCCAGCAGCTTAGGGCGGTACAATGAGCAGTTCTTC
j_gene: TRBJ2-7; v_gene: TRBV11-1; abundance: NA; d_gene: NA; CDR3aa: CASSLDQRQTYEQYF; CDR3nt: TGTGCCAGCAGCTTAGATCAGCGACAAACCTACGAGCAGTACTTC
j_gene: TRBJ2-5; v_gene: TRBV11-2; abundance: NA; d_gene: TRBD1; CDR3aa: CASSFAGTGEETQYF; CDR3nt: TGTGCCAGCAGCTTTGCCGGGACAGGTGAAGAGACCCAGTACTTC
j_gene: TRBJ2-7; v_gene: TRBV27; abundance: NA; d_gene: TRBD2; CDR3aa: CASTPRSGGSYEQYF; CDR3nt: TGTGCCAGCACCCCCCGAAGTGGCGGGAGTTACGAGCAGTACTTC
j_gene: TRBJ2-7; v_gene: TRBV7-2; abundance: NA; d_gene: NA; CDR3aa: CASSPGRRNSYEQYF; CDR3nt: TGTGCCAGCAGCCCAGGACGGAGGAACTCCTACGAGCAGTACTTC
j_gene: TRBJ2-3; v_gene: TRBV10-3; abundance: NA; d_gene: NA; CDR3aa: CAISESVEITQYF; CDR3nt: TGTGCCATCAGTGAGTCGGTTGAAATTACGCAGTATTTT
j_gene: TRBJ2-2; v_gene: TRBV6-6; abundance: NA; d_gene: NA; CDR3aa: CASSPSRGGELFF; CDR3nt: TGTGCCAGCAGTCCCAGTCGGGGCGGGGAGCTGTTTTTT